This T cell receptor beta chain is drawn from a study of beta chain features in type 1 diabetes. Study overall: Age, gender and cell yields were similar between patients and healthy donors.

Purities over 95% were achieved in all sorted populations. All of the isolated RNA was reverse transcribed, so expressed TCRB transcripts were sequenced. Repertoires were generated with immunoSEQ multiplex PCR, while TCRdb's copy carries only in-frame clones and drops some. The sample includes 600,000 to 750,000 clones, around 12% seen only once; the top ten take 0.095% to 0.15%. Study results and caveats: The naive, central memory and Treg TCRB repertoires showed an apparent similarity that was greater among patients than among healthy donors. A PCR bias possibly favoring shorter templates would apply equally to patients and controls. TCRB CDR3s were moderately but significantly shorter in Type 1 diabetes patients in all four CD4+ subsets.

This clone was observed a few times. Its antigen remains unidentified. The TCR was taken from a man aged 25 to 40 with type 1 diabetes. The specimen sequenced was naive CD4+ T cells from blood.

The CDR3 sequence is CASSLMDTQYF. CDR3 sequence (DNA): TGTGCCAGCAGCTTGATGGATACGCAGTATTTT. The rearrangement uses TRBV5-6 and TRBJ2-3; the D is unclear. V lost 1 base, J lost 6 bases, and 3 bases lay in between. The CDR3 extends over 11 amino acids. The germline V gene has CDR1 SGHDT and CDR2 YYEEEE.